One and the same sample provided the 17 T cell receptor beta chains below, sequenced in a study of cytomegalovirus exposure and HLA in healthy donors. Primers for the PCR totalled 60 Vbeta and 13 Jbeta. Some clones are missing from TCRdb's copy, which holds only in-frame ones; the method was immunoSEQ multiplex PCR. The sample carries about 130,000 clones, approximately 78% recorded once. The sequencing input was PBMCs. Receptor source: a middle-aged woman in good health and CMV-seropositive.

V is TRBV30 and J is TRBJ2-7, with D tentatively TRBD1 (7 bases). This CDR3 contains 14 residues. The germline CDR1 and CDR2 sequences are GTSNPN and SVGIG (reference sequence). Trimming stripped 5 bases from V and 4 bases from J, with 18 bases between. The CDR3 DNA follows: TGTGCCTGGGGCCGAGAGACAGGGAGGTACGAGCAGTACTTC. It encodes CAWGRETGRYEQYF.

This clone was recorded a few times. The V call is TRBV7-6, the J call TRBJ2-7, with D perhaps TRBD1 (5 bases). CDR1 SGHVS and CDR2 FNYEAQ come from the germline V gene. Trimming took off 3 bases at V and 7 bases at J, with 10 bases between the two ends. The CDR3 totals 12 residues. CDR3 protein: CASSFPDREQYF. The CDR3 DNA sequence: TGTGCCAGCAGCTTCCCCGACAGAGAGCAGTACTTC.

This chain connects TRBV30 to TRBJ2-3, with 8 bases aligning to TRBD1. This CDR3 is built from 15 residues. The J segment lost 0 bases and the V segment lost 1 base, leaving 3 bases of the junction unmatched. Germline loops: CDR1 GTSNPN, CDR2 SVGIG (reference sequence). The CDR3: CAWSAGTGSTDTQYF. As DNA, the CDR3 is TGTGCCTGGAGTGCCGGGACAGGCAGCACAGATACGCAGTATTTT.

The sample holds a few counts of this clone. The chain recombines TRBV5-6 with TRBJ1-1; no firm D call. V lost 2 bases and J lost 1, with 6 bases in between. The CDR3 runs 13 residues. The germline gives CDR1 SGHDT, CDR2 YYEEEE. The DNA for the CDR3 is TGTGCCAGCAGCTTCAGTCAGAACACTGAAGCTTTCTTT. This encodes CASSFSQNTEAFF.

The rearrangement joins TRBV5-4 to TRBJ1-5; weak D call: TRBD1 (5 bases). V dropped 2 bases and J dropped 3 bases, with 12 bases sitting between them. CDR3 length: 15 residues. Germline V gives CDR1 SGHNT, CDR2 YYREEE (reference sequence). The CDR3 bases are TGTGCCAGCAGCTTAGACGGAGGGGACAATCAGCCCCAGCATTTT. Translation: CASSLDGGDNQPQHF.

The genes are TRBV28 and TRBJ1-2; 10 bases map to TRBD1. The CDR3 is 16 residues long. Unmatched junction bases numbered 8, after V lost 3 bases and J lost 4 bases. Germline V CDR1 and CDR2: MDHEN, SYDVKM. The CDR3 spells CASSLAGTGDPYGYTF. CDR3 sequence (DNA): TGTGCCAGCAGTTTGGCCGGGACAGGGGACCCCTATGGCTACACCTTC.

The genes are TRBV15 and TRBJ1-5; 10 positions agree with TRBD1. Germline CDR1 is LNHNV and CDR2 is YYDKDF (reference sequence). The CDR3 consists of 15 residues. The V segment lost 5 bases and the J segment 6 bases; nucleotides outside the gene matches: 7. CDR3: CATSGGTGVTQPQHF. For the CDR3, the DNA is TGTGCCACCAGCGGCGGGACAGGGGTCACTCAGCCCCAGCATTTT.

The DNA of the CDR3 is TGTGCCAGCAGCTTGGGGACAGGGAACACAGATACGCAGTATTTT. This gives the protein CASSLGTGNTDTQYF. The chain carries TRBV5-6 and TRBJ2-3, with 8 bases matching TRBD1. Germline V CDR1 and CDR2: SGHDT, YYEEEE. Germline trimming cut 0 bases from V and 2 bases from J; bases unmatched to any gene: 2. CDR3 size: 15 residues.

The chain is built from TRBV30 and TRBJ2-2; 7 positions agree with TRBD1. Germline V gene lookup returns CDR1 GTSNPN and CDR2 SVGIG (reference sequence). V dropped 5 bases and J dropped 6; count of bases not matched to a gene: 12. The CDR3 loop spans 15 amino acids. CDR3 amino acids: CAWDTGQSKAGELFF. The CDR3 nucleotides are TGTGCCTGGGATACGGGACAGTCTAAGGCCGGGGAGCTGTTTTTT. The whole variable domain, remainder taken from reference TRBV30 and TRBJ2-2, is SQTIHQWPATLVQPVGSPLSLECTVEGTSNPNLYWYRQAAGRGLQLLFYSVGIGQISSEVPQNLSASRPQDRQFILSSKKLLLSDSGFYLCAWDTGQSKAGELFFGEGSRLTVL.

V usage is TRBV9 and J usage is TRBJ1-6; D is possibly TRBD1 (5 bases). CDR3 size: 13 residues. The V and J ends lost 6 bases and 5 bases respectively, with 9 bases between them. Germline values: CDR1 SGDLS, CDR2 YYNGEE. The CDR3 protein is CASKLGDNSPLHF. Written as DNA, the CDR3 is TGTGCCAGCAAGCTAGGGGATAATTCACCCCTCCACTTT.

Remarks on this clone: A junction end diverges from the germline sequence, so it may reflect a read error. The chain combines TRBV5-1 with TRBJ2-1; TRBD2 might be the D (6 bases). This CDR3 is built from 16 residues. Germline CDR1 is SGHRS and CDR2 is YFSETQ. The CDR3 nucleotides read TGCGTCAGCAGCTTGGCCCACGGGAGCTCCTACAATGAGCAGTTCTTC. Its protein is CVSSLAHGSSYNEQFF.

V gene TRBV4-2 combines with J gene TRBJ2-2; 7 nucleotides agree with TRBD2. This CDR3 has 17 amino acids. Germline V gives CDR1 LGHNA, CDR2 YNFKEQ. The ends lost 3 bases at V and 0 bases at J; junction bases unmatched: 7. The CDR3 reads CASSQPSSGANTGELFF. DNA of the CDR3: TGTGCCAGCAGCCAGCCCTCTAGCGGAGCGAACACCGGGGAGCTGTTTTTT.

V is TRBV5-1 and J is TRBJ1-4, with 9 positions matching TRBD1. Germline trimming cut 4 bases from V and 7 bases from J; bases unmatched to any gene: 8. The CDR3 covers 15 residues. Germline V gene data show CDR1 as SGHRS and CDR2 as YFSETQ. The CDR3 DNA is TGCGCCAGCAGCAAGGCCGGGACAGGGAGTGAAAAACTGTTTTTT. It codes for CASSKAGTGSEKLFF.

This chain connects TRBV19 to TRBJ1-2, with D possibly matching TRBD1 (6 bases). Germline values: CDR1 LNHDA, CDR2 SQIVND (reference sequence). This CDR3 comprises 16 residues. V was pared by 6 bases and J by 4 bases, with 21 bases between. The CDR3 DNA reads TGTGCCAGTAGCCTTATCACAGGGATTGGGGGCTATGGCTACACCTTC. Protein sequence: CASSLITGIGGYGYTF.

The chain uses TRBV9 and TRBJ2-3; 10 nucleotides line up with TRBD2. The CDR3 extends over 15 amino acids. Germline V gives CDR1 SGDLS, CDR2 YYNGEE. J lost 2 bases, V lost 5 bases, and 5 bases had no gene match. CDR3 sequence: CASRGTSDYTDTQYF. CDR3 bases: TGTGCCAGCAGGGGGACTAGCGACTACACAGATACGCAGTATTTT.

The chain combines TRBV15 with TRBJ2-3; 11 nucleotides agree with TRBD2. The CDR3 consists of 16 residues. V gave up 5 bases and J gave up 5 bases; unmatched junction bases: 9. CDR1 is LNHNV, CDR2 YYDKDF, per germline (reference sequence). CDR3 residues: CATSATSGSWEDTQYF. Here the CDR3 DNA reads TGTGCCACCAGCGCTACTAGCGGGAGCTGGGAAGATACGCAGTATTTT. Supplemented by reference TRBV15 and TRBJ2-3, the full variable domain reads DAMVIQNPRYQVTQFGKPVTLSCSQTLNHNVMYWYQQKSSQAPKLLFHYYDKDFNNEADTPDNFQSRRPNTSFCFLDIRSPGLGDTAMYLCATSATSGSWEDTQYFGPGTRLTVL.

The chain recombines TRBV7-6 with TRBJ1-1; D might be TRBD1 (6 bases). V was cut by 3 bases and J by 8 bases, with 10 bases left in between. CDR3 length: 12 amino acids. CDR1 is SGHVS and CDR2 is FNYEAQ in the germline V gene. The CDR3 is CASSFPGQEAFF. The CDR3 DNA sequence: TGTGCCAGCAGCTTCCCAGGACAGGAAGCTTTCTTT.